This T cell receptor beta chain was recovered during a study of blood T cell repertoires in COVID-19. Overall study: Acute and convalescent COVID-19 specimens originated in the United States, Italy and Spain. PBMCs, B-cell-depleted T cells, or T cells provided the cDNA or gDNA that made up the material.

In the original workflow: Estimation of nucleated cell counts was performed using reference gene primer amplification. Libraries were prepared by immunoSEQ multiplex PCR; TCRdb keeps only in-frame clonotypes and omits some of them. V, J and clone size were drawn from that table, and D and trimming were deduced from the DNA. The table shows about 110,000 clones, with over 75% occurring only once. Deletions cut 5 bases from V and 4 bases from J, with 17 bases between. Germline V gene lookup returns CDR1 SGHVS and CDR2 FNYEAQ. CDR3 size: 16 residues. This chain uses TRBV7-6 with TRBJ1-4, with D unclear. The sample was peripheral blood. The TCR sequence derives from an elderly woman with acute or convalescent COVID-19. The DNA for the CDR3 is TGTGCCAGCAGCCCCACGCGGTGGCATGATAATGAAAAACTGTTTTTT. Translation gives CASSPTRWHDNEKLFF.